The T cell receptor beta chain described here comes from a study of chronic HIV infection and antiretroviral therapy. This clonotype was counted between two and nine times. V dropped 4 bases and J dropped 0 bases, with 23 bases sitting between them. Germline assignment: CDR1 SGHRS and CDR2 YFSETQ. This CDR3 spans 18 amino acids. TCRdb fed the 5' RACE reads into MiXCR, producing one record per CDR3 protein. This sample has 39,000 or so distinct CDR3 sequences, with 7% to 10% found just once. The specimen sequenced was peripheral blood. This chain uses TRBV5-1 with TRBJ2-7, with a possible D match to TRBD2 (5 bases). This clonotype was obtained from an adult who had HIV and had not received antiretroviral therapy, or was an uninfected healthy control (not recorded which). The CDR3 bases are TGCGCCAGCAGCCCGCTCCCCAGAACGGGAAAAAACTCCTACGAGCAGTACTTC. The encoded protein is CASSPLPRTGKNSYEQYF.